This TCR beta chain was recorded in a study of cytomegalovirus exposure and HLA in healthy donors (dated by TCRdb to 2016 to 2017). Some background on the complete study: In an earlier analysis of 450 to 750 of the donors, about 260 Gb of sequence data and 100 million or so unique TCR beta sequences from roughly 200 million T cells were reported. All discovery cohort repertoires had been generated on a single sequencing platform. A later analysis re-examined previously published TCR beta repertoires from more than 600 donors and added high-resolution HLA genotyping to investigate patterns of TCR occurrence. The T cell repertoires of some 670 subjects were profiled by immunosequencing and related to cytomegalovirus serostatus. A handful of DR-DQ haplotypes were handled as single units for association and clustering because linkage in the cohort was strong. Donor age, sex, ethnicity and CMV serostatus were compiled alongside the repertoire data. Of the roughly 400 genotyped donors, roughly 85% fell in the genetic ancestry cluster associated with self-reported Caucasian donors. High-throughput TCR immunosequencing, statistical association of individual TCRs with disease status, and machine learning were combined to predict cytomegalovirus infection status. Rather than using new phenotypic data, the later analysis identified candidate immune exposures from TCR beta sequences and from how often those sequences occurred across donors. Among 300 to 450 genotyped donors of the cohort, an average of 235,054 unique TCR beta nucleotide sequences were sequenced per donor, roughly 18% of them non-productive. Typing coverage varied by locus: roughly 620-630 donors for A, B, C, DRB1 and DQB1; roughly 500 for DQA1; around 610 for DPA1; some 470 for DPB1. The study aimed to test whether cataloging public T cell receptors could reveal signatures of past pathogen exposure. An earlier analysis of 587 of the donors used high-throughput TCR beta sequencing to judge whether each TCR beta V gene segment behaved as functional or pseudogenic. A separate validation cohort of 100 to 150 different subjects was used in addition to the roughly 670-subject first cohort. Around 300 gigabases of sequencing data and 80 million or so unique TCR sequences were included in an early release covering around 650 HLA-typed donors. HLA typing covered class I and class II loci at four-digit resolution. In a later genetic analysis, genome-wide SNP genotypes for about three fifths of the 666 donors were used, and that subset was treated as a discovery cohort.

For CDR1 and CDR2, the germline V gene lists MGHRA and YSYEKL. Trimming at the junction amounts to 4 bases on V and 3 bases on J, and the germline ends lie 13 bases apart. The CDR3 contains 14 residues, cysteine and phenylalanine counted. The kept DNA is CDR3 alone, 42 bases in frame from the first base. Beyond this particular receptor, the publication reports: Because counts were too low, about 18 rarely observed V segments, including chromosome 9 orphons, were excluded from the earlier analysis of roughly 580 of the donors. The 87-base-pair reads could not distinguish some IMGT-functional V segments, including TRBV6-2 and TRBV6-3, so those segments were excluded. Only TCR beta chains were sequenced in this cohort, and the absence of alpha or paired-chain data limited detectable features. HLA typing was unavailable for some donors at each locus, so association tests used only the typed subset. For the cohort, immune exposure information was limited to CMV serostatus. A cluster of highly shared sequence variants was judged likely to represent a technical artifact of the sequencing pipeline. The study gave a list of 150 to 200 TCR beta chains associated with cytomegalovirus. A later genetic analysis reported fewer N-insertions in productive TCRs among donors in an Asian-associated ancestry cluster than the roughly 700-donor mean. In vitro tests confirmed that three of the cytomegalovirus-associated TCR beta chains recognize cytomegalovirus antigens. A later analysis reported that several top co-occurrence clusters appeared linked to parvovirus B19, influenza, CMV and Epstein-Barr virus. At a false discovery rate of 0.05, a later analysis linked 16,951 TCR beta sequences to specific HLA alleles. In a later analysis, TCR association rates were found to vary across HLA loci, with the most associated TCRs seen for DRB1 alleles and the fewest for HLA-C alleles. Correlated functional status among segregating V segments might be attributable to linkage disequilibrium, but an unknown experimental factor could not be ruled out. Broadly in line with IMGT annotations, most TCR beta V segments showed up in productive rearrangements about 87% or about 30% of the time in an earlier analysis of 450 to 750 of the donors. Sequencing depth was assumed to be roughly uniform across donors in the presence/absence analyses, though that assumption may not hold. When HLA alleles, especially DR and DQ, strongly co-occurred, attributing TCR associations to individual alleles was difficult. According to a later analysis, most CMV-associated TCR beta chains appeared to be HLA-restricted, and the HLA associations seemed to be driven largely by CMV exposure. In both the original and validation cohorts, the classifier was reported to diagnose cytomegalovirus status with high specificity and sensitivity. A further reported finding was that TCR beta sequences accurately predicted the HLA-A and HLA-B alleles for most subjects in the first cohort. A later analysis found that HLA-associated TCR beta chains were more clonally expanded and had lower generation probabilities than equally common non-associated chains. An association between a missense DCLRE1C variant and V-gene and J-gene trimming of TCR beta chains was found in a later genetic analysis and replicated in an independent cohort. While some public TCRs were present in many individuals, most TCR sequences turned up only very rarely across donors. It was suggested by the authors that the approach could potentially be generalized to other disease states and immunological phenotypes.

The cohort consisted of 666 healthy bone marrow donors. At the time of sampling, all cohort members were nominally healthy, though unrecorded immune exposures were likely present. The donor tested CMV seronegative, placing the donor among the approximately 400 seronegative members of the cohort. A peripheral blood sample was collected from each donor, and TCR beta sequencing was performed on peripheral blood mononuclear cells. The Qiagen DNeasy Blood Extraction Kit was used to extract genomic DNA from the blood cell samples. The library was built by means of the immunoSEQ multiplex PCR assay. For the multiplex PCR, a mixture combining 60 forward primers for TCR Vbeta segments and 13 reverse primers for TCR Jbeta segments was used. Amplification of the CDR3 region of rearranged TCR beta genes was performed with a multiplex PCR assay on genomic DNA. The Illumina HiSeq System was used to sequence the amplified TCR beta libraries as 87-base-pair reads. The paper's processing steps were these. Across the 500 to 700 repertoires, a later analysis counted 80 million or so unique TCR beta chains, approximately 12 million of which were shared by at least two donors. To remove PCR and sequencing errors, raw reads were error-corrected and collapsed into unique sequences using a nearest-neighbor algorithm that merged closely related sequences. CDR3 sequences were aligned to IMGT reference sequences to assign V, D and J gene segments. Each retained sequence needed at least a six-nucleotide match to both a V gene segment and a J gene segment. A rearrangement was called productive if the CDR3 had no stop codons and remained in frame with V and J, and every other rearrangement was called non-productive. Following IMGT convention, CDR3 was defined as the stretch from the second conserved V-encoded cysteine to the conserved J-encoded phenylalanine. Sequences without an unambiguous match to a single V gene segment were excluded from the earlier analysis of 450 to 750 of the donors. An earlier analysis of fewer than 750 of the donors classified V segments as functional when productive rearrangements were above 56.7% and as segregating when the standard deviation between donors was above 5%. A statistical classification framework was built for diagnosing cytomegalovirus status from the catalog of TCR beta chain sequences. V and J gene assignment, in a later analysis, came from comparing TCR nucleotide sequences with IMGT/GENE-DB human TR gene sequences. A later analysis assigned CDR3 sequences and most-parsimonious VDJ recombination scenarios with the TCRdist pipeline. In a later analysis, each TCR beta chain was defined by its CDR3 amino acid sequence together with its V-gene family, and reads without a unique V-gene family were excluded. A later analysis removed roughly 590 highly shared, low-generation-probability nucleotide sequences to deal with suspected cross-contamination and a sequencing artifact. In a later analysis, a clonal expansion index was calculated for each public chain from normalized within-repertoire ranks of inferred template counts. In a later analysis, generation probabilities were computed using a VDJ recombination model fitted to out-of-frame rearrangements, and the results were checked against IGoR. In a later analysis, TCR-TCR, TCR-HLA and TCR-CMV co-occurrence was scored with hypergeometric tests, and a repertoire-size bias correction was applied to TCR pairs. To estimate false discovery rates, a later analysis permuted the HLA or CMV assignments 20 times. In a later analysis, co-occurring TCRs were grouped using DBSCAN, and TCRdist sequence similarity was added for clustering within HLA-allele-positive subsets. Co-occurrence clustering excluded repertoires with fewer than 30,000 or more than 120,000 public chains, plus five with anomalous nucleotide sharing. TCRdb re-hosts the immuneACCESS table, in-frame sequences only. Its copies lack some clones; in the studies checked, an unresolved V gene accounts for under half of them, and the cause for the rest is not known. V, J and clone size were drawn from that table, and D and trimming were deduced from the DNA. The sample table holds about 150,000 clones, of which over 60% were seen once. The ten biggest clones cover roughly 3% of the sample.

A word on this clone: This clone's antigen is unknown. No clone much larger than this one lies a single base away; base qualities are absent.

The sequenced material came from PBMCs. This chain joins TRBV4-1 to TRBJ2-7; the D gene is perhaps TRBD1, from 6 matching bases. The receptor was isolated from a woman in her 40s in good health and CMV-seronegative. Here the CDR3 is given as CASSPLWTVYEQYF. In nucleotides, the sequence is TGCGCCAGCAGCCCCCTCTGGACAGTCTACGAGCAGTACTTC.